The source of this TCR beta chain is a study of cytomegalovirus exposure and HLA in healthy donors. Turning to this clone: Its matching antigen is unknown.

Overall study findings and caveats: Listed as cytomegalovirus-associated were 150 to 200 TCR beta chains.

Use of 60 Vbeta and 13 Jbeta primers characterized the PCR. Here immunoSEQ multiplex PCR was the method, and the copy in TCRdb shows in-frame clones only, minus some. The table lists around 91,000 clones, 50% to 80% of them singletons. This receptor was taken from a man in his 60s in good health and CMV-seronegative. Sequencing was performed on PBMCs.

CDR3 bases: TGTGCCAGCAGGAGGACAGAATACAATGAGCAGTTCTTC. Translated: CASRRTEYNEQFF. V is TRBV7-9 and J is TRBJ2-1, with D possibly TRBD1 on 6 matching bases. Trimming stripped 6 bases from V and 4 bases from J, with 10 bases between. There are 13 residues in the CDR3. Looked up from germline, CDR1 is SEHNR and CDR2 is FQNEAQ (reference sequence).